The 19 T cell receptor beta chains presented below share a single source sample, sequenced in a study of blood T cell repertoires in COVID-19. Method: immunoSEQ multiplex PCR; TCRdb's copy keeps in-frame clones and lacks some. The data contain approximately 400,000 clones, just over 90% of them singletons. Sample: PBMCs or T cells enriched from blood (not recorded which). The receptors shown here come from a woman aged 40-49 years who had been exposed to COVID-19.

The chain joins TRBV18 to TRBJ1-5, with 7 bases fitting TRBD1. V dropped 5 bases and J dropped 4; count of bases not matched to a gene: 5. Germline assignment: CDR1 KGHSH and CDR2 LQKENI. This CDR3 is built from 14 residues. The CDR3 DNA follows: TGTGCCAGCTCATATACAGGGGAGAATCAGCCCCAGCATTTT. It yields the protein CASSYTGENQPQHF.

This clone turned up a few times. The genes are TRBV19 and TRBJ1-5; D gene unclear. Germline V gene sequence: CDR1 LNHDA, CDR2 SQIVND (reference sequence). This CDR3 spans 15 amino acids. V shed 0 bases and J shed 3 bases, with 9 bases lying between them. The DNA of the CDR3 is TGTGCCAGTAGTATAGATGGGGAGTACAATCAGCCCCAGCATTTT. Encoded protein: CASSIDGEYNQPQHF.

The V call is TRBV14, the J call TRBJ1-5, with D hard to call. Germline V CDR1 and CDR2: SGHDN, FVKESK. The CDR3 has 13 amino acids. Trimming removed 0 bases from V and 4 bases from J, with 4 bases in between. CDR3 nucleotides: TGTGCCAGCAGCCAAGACCTAAATCAGCCCCAGCATTTT. It specifies CASSQDLNQPQHF.

CDR3 in amino acids: CASRTDFADTQYF. As DNA, the CDR3 is TGTGCCAGCAGAACTGATTTTGCAGATACGCAGTATTTT. The V and J genes are TRBV7-2 and TRBJ2-3, with D uncertain. The CDR3 runs 13 residues. CDR1 and CDR2 (germline): SGHTA, FQGNSA. V was trimmed by 6 bases and J by 4 bases, leaving 11 bases between them.

This clone was observed a handful of times. The genes are TRBV27 and TRBJ2-7; the D gene is possibly TRBD1 (5 bases). CDR1 is MNHEY and CDR2 is SMNVEV in the germline V gene (reference sequence). This CDR3 region has 15 residues. V shed 2 bases and J shed 3 bases, with 14 bases lying between them. CDR3 DNA sequence: TGTGCCAGCAGTTTAAAGCTTGCAGGGCACTACGAGCAGTACTTC. It codes for CASSLKLAGHYEQYF.

The V call is TRBV6-2 or TRBV6-3, the J call TRBJ2-7; the match to TRBD2 covers 9 bases. V shed 6 bases and J 5 bases; nucleotides not matched to a gene: 17. The CDR3 covers 17 residues. Germline CDR1 is MNHEY and CDR2 is SVGEGT. DNA of the CDR3: TGTGCCAGCAGCAAAACTACAAAGGGACTAGCCTCTGACGAGCAGTACTTC. This sequence encodes CASSKTTKGLASDEQYF.

The chain recombines TRBV11-2 with TRBJ2-7, with D tentatively TRBD1 (5 bases). Looked up from germline, CDR1 is SGHAT and CDR2 is FQNNGV. The V gene lost 4 bases and the J gene lost 0 bases, with 16 bases spanning the gap. The CDR3 totals 16 residues. The CDR3 protein is CASSYQRSQGSYEQYF. DNA of the CDR3: TGTGCCAGCAGCTACCAGAGGAGCCAGGGCTCCTACGAGCAGTACTTC.

The chain carries TRBV2 and TRBJ1-1; D is possibly TRBD1 (5 bases). The germline V gene encodes CDR1 SNHLY and CDR2 FYNNEI. This CDR3 is built from 14 residues. Trimming pared 7 bases from V and 4 bases from J, leaving 16 bases between. DNA for the CDR3: TGTGCCAGCATCGGGCGGACATCGGGCACTGAAGCTTTCTTT. This sequence encodes CASIGRTSGTEAFF.

The chain joins TRBV11-3 to TRBJ2-1; 10 nucleotides match TRBD2. The ends lost 5 bases at V and 6 bases at J; junction bases unmatched: 10. CDR3 length: 16 residues. From germline, CDR1 is SGHNT and CDR2 YENEEA. DNA for the CDR3: TGTGCCAGCAGCCCTTATGCTAGCGGGAGTCTCAATGAGCAGTTCTTC. Translation: CASSPYASGSLNEQFF.

The V call is TRBV12-3 or TRBV12-4, the J call TRBJ2-7; no clear D. With 4 bases removed from V and 0 bases from J, the gap between germline ends came to 7 bases. The CDR3 is 13 amino acids. The DNA for the CDR3 is TGTGCCAGCAGTTCCCCGGTCTCCTACGAGCAGTACTTC. Residues: CASSSPVSYEQYF.

This clone came up once. The genes are TRBV7-2 and TRBJ1-1; D unresolved. The CDR3 sequence is 16 residues long. V was pared by 0 bases and J by 5 bases, with 16 bases between. CDR1 is SGHTA and CDR2 is FQGNSA in the germline V gene. The CDR3 DNA is TGTGCCAGCAGCTTAGCTGGGCTCGTCGGGGTGACTGAAGCTTTCTTT. Its translation is CASSLAGLVGVTEAFF.

The chain employs TRBV23-1 and TRBJ2-2, with D perhaps matching TRBD2 (6 bases). TRBV23-1 falls under the ORF class, with uncertain function. The CDR3 spans 14 residues. The ends were cut back, 3 bases at V and 1 base at J, with 6 bases in the middle. The CDR3 sequence: CASSHGGNTGELFF. The CDR3 DNA reads TGCGCCAGCAGTCACGGGGGGAACACCGGGGAGCTGTTTTTT.

The chain combines TRBV7-9 with TRBJ1-3; no reliable D call. The germline CDR1 and CDR2 sequences are SEHNR and FQNEAQ (reference sequence). Trimming stripped 2 bases from V and 3 bases from J, with 11 bases between. The length of the CDR3 is 15 residues. The CDR3 loop is CASSLLRGIGNTIYF. For the CDR3, the DNA is TGTGCCAGCAGCTTATTACGGGGTATTGGAAACACCATATATTTT.

This chain uses TRBV2 with TRBJ2-3; 11 positions agree with TRBD2. CDR1 is SNHLY, CDR2 FYNNEI, per germline. Unmatched junction bases numbered 8, after V lost 3 bases and J lost 6 bases. This CDR3 is 16 amino acids long. Here the CDR3 reads CASSDSRLAGRDTQYF. For the CDR3, the DNA is TGTGCCAGCAGTGATTCTAGACTAGCGGGGCGGGATACGCAGTATTTT.

In its sample, this clone was seen once. The gene calls are TRBV19 and TRBJ2-3, with D perhaps matching TRBD2 (7 bases). This CDR3 has 16 residues. V was shortened by 2 bases and J by 2 bases, with 14 bases between the two germline ends. CDR1 is LNHDA and CDR2 is SQIVND in the germline V gene (reference sequence). The CDR3 bases are TGTGCCAGTAGTATATTCGGGGGGCCCACCACAGATACGCAGTATTTT. Protein sequence: CASSIFGGPTTDTQYF.

The chain recombines TRBV29-1 with TRBJ2-7; 9 nucleotides match TRBD1. The germline V gene encodes CDR1 SQVTM and CDR2 ANQGSEA. The CDR3 is 15 amino acids. The trim removed 4 bases at V and 3 bases at J, leaving 10 bases unmatched. This CDR3 reads CSVATSDRGFYEQYF. DNA for the CDR3: TGCAGCGTTGCCACTTCGGACAGGGGTTTCTACGAGCAGTACTTC.

This clone was counted a few times. This chain uses TRBV12-3 or TRBV12-4 with TRBJ2-7; D perhaps matches TRBD2 (6 bases). This CDR3 contains 13 residues. The V gene lost 3 bases and the J gene lost 4 bases, with 10 bases spanning the gap. In DNA form, the CDR3 reads TGTGCCAGCAGTTTTGGACGGGGGTACGAGCAGTACTTC. Translated: CASSFGRGYEQYF.

V is TRBV12-5 and J is TRBJ1-1; 8 bases fit TRBD1. Germline V gene lookup returns CDR1 LGHNT and CDR2 FRNRAP. Germline trimming cut 0 bases from V and 7 bases from J; bases unmatched to any gene: 10. This CDR3 has 16 amino acids. CDR3 sequence: CASGLVLTGDGGEAFF. CDR3 sequence (DNA): TGTGCTAGTGGTTTGGTTTTGACAGGGGATGGTGGTGAAGCTTTCTTT. The full variable domain, with the rest looked up from reference TRBV12-5 and TRBJ1-1, is DARVTQTPRHKVTEMGQEVTMRCQPILGHNTVFWYRQTMMQGLELLAYFRNRAPLDDSGMPKDRFSAEMPDATLATLKIQPSEPRDSAVYFCASGLVLTGDGGEAFFGQGTRLTVV.

V and J are TRBV6-2 or TRBV6-3 and TRBJ2-3; 8 nucleotides line up with TRBD1. V shed 5 bases and J 6 bases; nucleotides not matched to a gene: 7. The germline gives CDR1 MNHEY, CDR2 SVGEGT. The CDR3 spans 14 residues. The CDR3 reads CASSDRGVLDTQYF. The DNA of the CDR3 is TGTGCCAGCAGTGACAGGGGAGTACTGGATACGCAGTATTTT.